One sample yielded the 5 T cell receptor beta chains listed below, sequenced in a study of PD-1 blockade in mismatch repair-deficient tumors. Assay used: immunoSEQ multiplex PCR; TCRdb lists only in-frame clones, some missing. The data show 95,000 to 150,000 clones, around 86% seen once. Sequences were derived from peripheral blood, sampled 44 weeks after starting pembrolizumab. The source of these receptors is an adult with mismatch repair-deficient cancer.

This clone was recorded once. The rearrangement uses TRBV11-3 and TRBJ2-5, with TRBD1 as a possible D gene (6 bases). The CDR3 extends over 15 amino acids. The V and J ends lost 4 bases and 4 bases respectively, with 16 bases between them. Germline-derived CDR1 and CDR2 are SGHNT and YENEEA. The CDR3 DNA reads TGTGCCAGCAGCTCAGAGCAGGGGCAGGGAGAGACCCAGTACTTC. It specifies CASSSEQGQGETQYF.

The rearrangement links TRBV7-8 to TRBJ1-5, with 7 bases identical to TRBD1. Germline CDR1 and CDR2: SGHVS and FQNEAQ. The V gene end was trimmed by 2 bases and the J gene end by 15 bases; junction bases not matched to a gene: 13. The CDR3 extends over 14 amino acids. CDR3 DNA: TGTGCCAGCAGCTTACGACAGGGCCGAGGTGAACCGCATTTT. Encoded protein: CASSLRQGRGEPHF.

V is TRBV5-1 and J is TRBJ1-4, with D unresolved. The germline gives CDR1 SGHRS, CDR2 YFSETQ. Trimming removed 1 base from V and 8 bases from J, with 12 bases in between. The CDR3 loop spans 14 amino acids. The CDR3 DNA reads TGCGCCAGCAGCTTGCTTTACGGAAGAGAAAAACTGTTTTTT. Its protein product is CASSLLYGREKLFF.

The rearrangement links TRBV19 to TRBJ1-5, with 9 bases aligning to TRBD1. The trim removed 3 bases at V and 6 bases at J, leaving 6 bases unmatched. CDR3 length: 15 amino acids. CDR1 is LNHDA and CDR2 is SQIVND in the germline V gene (reference sequence). The CDR3 sequence: CASSMSRQGGQPQHF. CDR3 sequence (DNA): TGTGCCAGTAGTATGAGCCGACAGGGGGGTCAGCCCCAGCATTTT. Together with reference TRBV19 and TRBJ1-5, the CDR3 gives the full variable domain: DGGITQSPKYLFRKEGQNVTLSCEQNLNHDAMYWYRQDPGQGLRLIYYSQIVNDFQKGDIAEGYSVSREKKESFPLTVTSAQKNPTAFYLCASSMSRQGGQPQHFGDGTRLSIL.

This sequence joins TRBV19 and TRBJ1-2; D remains unclear. The CDR3 loop spans 11 amino acids. Per the germline V gene, CDR1 is LNHDA and CDR2 is SQIVND (reference sequence). Between the trimmed V and J ends, which lost 4 bases and 3 bases, there was a span of 3 bases. The CDR3 loop reads CASSTHYGYTF. CDR3 coding DNA: TGTGCCAGTAGTACCCACTATGGCTACACCTTC.